This T cell receptor (beta chain) is drawn from a study of OX40 agonist ivuxolimab in advanced cancers. Trimming pared 8 bases from V and 3 bases from J, leaving 13 bases between. CDR3 size: 13 residues. CDR1 MNHNS and CDR2 SASEGT come from the germline V gene. Study-wide points: Certain nonresponding patients likewise had low normalized T-cell clonal expansion.

Clones were read by immunoSEQ multiplex PCR, and TCRdb kept only the in-frame ones, dropping some. Here the sample spans roughly 38,000 clones, around 80% being singletons. Worth noting for this clone: Its antigen is undetermined.

The specimen was CD4+ or CD8+ T cells sorted from blood, collected in a trial of the OX40 agonist ivuxolimab. The sequence came from an adult with an advanced solid tumor such as melanoma, head and neck, liver or kidney cancer. The V and J genes are TRBV6-1 and TRBJ1-2, with unresolved D. CDR3 in DNA: TGTGCCAGCGGCAAGGGAGAAGACTATGGCTACACCTTC. Its protein is CASGKGEDYGYTF.